These 30 T cell receptor beta chains were sequenced from one sample in a study of T cell repertoires in aging, cancer and after chemotherapy. A mixed TRB-A/B primer pool amplified rearranged TRB by multiplex touch-down PCR. TCRdb passed the multiplex PCR reads through MiXCR, listing each CDR3 protein once. The sample shows about 2,000 distinct CDR3 sequences, roughly 32% of them seen only once. Amplification of TCR beta used genomic DNA extracted from peripheral blood. Sequences were obtained from blood. The receptor source for this set is a human donor with a blood cancer.

In this sample, this clonotype is large. The chain uses TRBV29-1 and TRBJ2-3, with TRBD1 identical over 8 bases. V shed 0 bases, J shed 2 bases, and the junction held 10 bases outside the gene matches. Germline loops: CDR1 SQVTM, CDR2 ANQGSEA. The CDR3 contains 17 residues. The CDR3 loop reads CSVEDWGTGLATDTQYF. The DNA of the CDR3 is TGCAGCGTTGAAGATTGGGGGACAGGACTTGCCACAGATACGCAGTATTTT.

Turning to this clonotype: A much larger clone is a single base away; this may be a read error. The gene calls are TRBV27 and TRBJ1-3; D not certain. This CDR3 is 14 amino acids long. In germline, CDR1 is MNHEY, CDR2 SMNVEV (reference sequence). Here the CDR3 DNA reads TGTGCCAGCAGTTCATCCCGCTCTGCAAACACCATATATTTT. Its protein is CASSSSRSANTIYF.

A word on this clonotype: The junction differs from germline at one of its ends, possibly a read error. V gene TRBV27 combines with J gene TRBJ2-7; D possibly corresponds to TRBD2 (5 bases). The germline CDR1 and CDR2 sequences are MNHEY and SMNVEV (reference sequence). The length of the CDR3 is 13 residues. CDR3 in amino acids: CASRVLLGDEQDF. In nucleotides, the CDR3 is TGTGCCAGCAGGGTTCTTTTGGGAGACGAGCAGGACTTC.

By proportion, this clonotype is large. This chain uses TRBV18 with TRBJ2-5; no reliable D call. This CDR3 has 17 residues. Between the trimmed V and J ends, which lost 3 bases and 0 bases, there was a span of 17 bases. Germline CDR1 and CDR2: KGHSH and LQKENI. CDR3 bases: TGTGCCAGCTCACCCCGCCAGGCAATTACGTACCAAGAGACCCAGTACTTC. It yields the protein CASSPRQAITYQETQYF.

This sequence joins TRBV29-1 and TRBJ2-1; 9 bases agree with TRBD2. CDR1 and CDR2 from the germline V gene are SQVTM and ANQGSEA. Unmatched junction bases numbered 4, after V lost 4 bases and J lost 3 bases. This CDR3 spans 14 amino acids. The CDR3 DNA follows: TGCAGCGTTGTGGGCGGGGGGGGCTACAATGAGCAGTTCTTC. Encoded protein: CSVVGGGGYNEQFF.

This clonotype was picked up a small number of times. The rearrangement links TRBV27 to TRBJ2-7, with 7 bases identical to TRBD2. V shed 6 bases, J shed 3 bases, and the junction held 11 bases outside the gene matches. CDR1 and CDR2 (germline): MNHEY, SMNVEV (reference sequence). The CDR3 is 15 residues long. Here the CDR3 DNA reads TGTGCCAGCAGATATAGGCCTAGCGGTTTCTACGAGCAGTACTTC. This codes for CASRYRPSGFYEQYF.

This clonotype is classed as large. This chain's CDR3 is CASSTDRNYGYTF. The DNA of the CDR3 is TGTGCCAGCAGCACGGACAGGAACTATGGCTACACCTTC. This sequence joins TRBV5-4 and TRBJ1-2, with 7 nucleotides matching TRBD1. Germline V lookup: CDR1 SGHNT, CDR2 YYREEE (reference sequence). The CDR3 extends over 13 amino acids. The ends lost 4 bases at V and 2 bases at J; junction bases unmatched: 2.

The chain is built from TRBV13 and TRBJ2-1; weak D call: TRBD1 (6 bases). Germline V gene sequence: CDR1 PRHDT, CDR2 FYEKMQ (reference sequence). The ends were cut back, 3 bases at V and 1 base at J, with 10 bases in the middle. The CDR3 covers 15 residues. Written as DNA, the CDR3 is TGTGCCAGCAGCTTTGTACAGGGTTCCTACAATGAGCAGTTCTTC. Translating gives CASSFVQGSYNEQFF.

The genes are TRBV5-4 and TRBJ1-1; D unresolved. This CDR3 has 14 residues. CDR1 is SGHNT, CDR2 YYREEE, per germline (reference sequence). Trimming left V 5 bases short and J 1 base short, with 12 bases between. The CDR3 protein is CASSYTAGNTEAFF. The CDR3 DNA reads as TGTGCCAGCAGTTACACTGCAGGGAACACTGAAGCTTTCTTT.

As to this clonotype: This sequence may be a read error, since a much larger clone differs from it by one base. The chain links TRBV6-5 to TRBJ2-3, with D uncertain. The CDR3 has 13 residues. V lost 8 bases and J lost 3, with 12 bases in between. Germline assignment: CDR1 MNHEY and CDR2 SVGAGI. The CDR3 DNA follows: TGTGCCAGCCGTAACCCGAGGACAGATACGCAGTATTTT. It specifies CASRNPRTDTQYF.

The chain joins TRBV27 to TRBJ1-1; tentatively, D is TRBD1 (5 bases). Trimming removed 2 bases at V and 3 bases at J, with 13 bases between. Germline CDR1 and CDR2: MNHEY and SMNVEV (reference sequence). The CDR3 extends over 15 amino acids. Written as DNA, the CDR3 is TGTGCCAGCAGTTTAAGTTCAGGGATGGACACTGAAGCTTTCTTT. This codes for CASSLSSGMDTEAFF.

This chain uses TRBV6-5 with TRBJ1-6; maybe TRBD1 (5 bases). The ends were cut back, 5 bases at V and 0 bases at J, with 14 bases in the middle. Per germline, CDR1 MNHEY and CDR2 SVGAGI. The CDR3 has 17 amino acids. The CDR3 nucleotides read TGTGCCAGCAGTCTGGGGGGATCGAGCTCCTATAATTCACCCCTCCACTTT. It translates to CASSLGGSSSYNSPLHF.

This clonotype has only a few counts. This chain links TRBV11-1 with TRBJ2-3; 8 bases are a match to TRBD2. This CDR3 has 18 residues. The V gene end was trimmed by 2 bases and the J gene end by 0 bases; junction bases not matched to a gene: 10. Looked up from germline, CDR1 is SGHAT and CDR2 is FQDESV (reference sequence). The CDR3 DNA follows: TGTGCCAGCAGCTTAAGGCCGGGGGGGCCAGGTAGCACAGATACGCAGTATTTT. Translation gives CASSLRPGGPGSTDTQYF.

The V call is TRBV5-1, the J call TRBJ2-7, with TRBD2 as a possible D gene (6 bases). The V gene lost 3 bases and the J gene lost 6 bases, with 16 bases spanning the gap. CDR3 length: 14 amino acids. CDR1 and CDR2 (germline): SGHRS, YFSETQ. CDR3 DNA sequence: TGCGCCAGCAGCTGGGCCGGGACTTTTCGCGAGCAGTACTTC. It codes for CASSWAGTFREQYF.

CDR3 residues: CASSYSTGVGYNSPLHF. The CDR3 nucleotides read TGTGCCAGCAGTTACTCGACAGGAGTCGGGTATAATTCACCCCTCCACTTT. This chain links TRBV6-5 with TRBJ1-6; D is perhaps TRBD1 (6 bases). Germline V CDR1 and CDR2: MNHEY, SVGAGI. The ends were cut back, 0 bases at V and 4 bases at J, with 13 bases in the middle. This CDR3 contains 17 residues.

The J gene is TRBJ1-3, the V gene TRBV5-4, with D unclear. The CDR3 spans 13 residues. Deletions cut 10 bases from V and 4 bases from J, with 15 bases between. Germline CDR1 SGHNT, CDR2 YYREEE (reference sequence). The CDR3 sequence: CALAGMTGNTIYF. CDR3 DNA sequence: TGTGCCCTGGCTGGGATGACAGGAAACACCATATATTTT.

V and J are TRBV6-6 and TRBJ2-7; D is uncertain. The CDR3 consists of 13 residues. V lost 6 bases to trimming and J lost 2 bases, with 11 bases between them. Germline CDR1 and CDR2: MNHNY and SVGAGI (reference sequence). The CDR3 spells CASSLAQAYEQYF. CDR3 in DNA: TGTGCCAGCAGCTTGGCGCAGGCCTACGAGCAGTACTTC.

Relative to its sample, this clonotype is medium-sized (0.01 to 0.1%). Here the CDR3 DNA reads TGTGCCTGGGACAGGGGGGACACTGAAGCTTTCTTT. Amino acids: CAWDRGDTEAFF. The chain links TRBV30 to TRBJ1-1, with 9 bases lining up with TRBD1. Trimming cost V 5 bases and J 3 bases; bases outside gene matches: 1. Germline V gene data show CDR1 as GTSNPN and CDR2 as SVGIG (reference sequence). This CDR3 contains 12 residues.

This chain uses TRBV15 with TRBJ1-2; no definite D call. The CDR3 length is 14 residues. The germline V and J ends were trimmed by 1 base and 2 bases, with 8 bases remaining between them. Germline V gives CDR1 LNHNV, CDR2 YYDKDF (reference sequence). The CDR3 nucleotides are TGTGCCACCAGCAGAGGAGACGGCAACTATGGCTACACCTTC. Its protein is CATSRGDGNYGYTF.

Only a few counts were recorded for this clonotype. The chain carries TRBV19 and TRBJ1-1, with unresolved D. CDR1 is LNHDA and CDR2 is SQIVND in the germline V gene (reference sequence). The ends were cut back, 6 bases at V and 6 bases at J, with 14 bases in the middle. The CDR3 consists of 13 residues. The CDR3 bases are TGTGCCAGTAGCCTGCACCCGGCCGCTGAAGCTTTCTTT. Amino acid sequence: CASSLHPAAEAFF.

The table lists this clonotype with a few counts. The J gene is TRBJ2-5, the V gene TRBV6-6, with 7 bases fitting TRBD1. Germline V CDR1 and CDR2: MNHNY, SVGAGI (reference sequence). Trimming at V came to 6 bases and at J to 5 bases, leaving 12 bases not matched to a gene. The CDR3 sequence is 15 residues long. CDR3 in amino acids: CASRYRQGPLETQYF. CDR3 sequence (DNA): TGTGCCAGCAGATATAGACAGGGCCCTTTGGAGACCCAGTACTTC.

The rearrangement joins TRBV6-5 to TRBJ1-1; possible D gene TRBD1, 6 bases. Germline CDR1 is MNHEY and CDR2 is SVGAGI. This CDR3 region has 13 residues. V gave up 7 bases and J gave up 0 bases, with 9 bases separating them. CDR3 sequence: CASTGQMNTEAFF. The CDR3 nucleotides read TGTGCCAGCACTGGACAGATGAACACTGAAGCTTTCTTT.

The chain joins TRBV6-5 to TRBJ2-7; D gene uncertain. Germline V gene lookup returns CDR1 MNHEY and CDR2 SVGAGI. The CDR3 extends over 14 amino acids. The ends were cut back, 0 bases at V and 2 bases at J, with 8 bases in the middle. CDR3 DNA sequence: TGTGCCAGCAGTTACTCGGCCAGAACCTACGAGCAGTACTTC. Encoded protein: CASSYSARTYEQYF.

Worth noting for this clonotype: A much larger clone lies a single base off, so this may be a read error. This sequence joins TRBV30 and TRBJ1-2, with D possibly being TRBD1 (5 bases). The CDR3 consists of 11 residues. Trimming stripped 5 bases from V and 4 bases from J, with 8 bases between. In germline, CDR1 is GTSNPN, CDR2 SVGIG (reference sequence). As DNA, the CDR3 is TGTGCCTGGGGACACATCTATGGCTACACCTTC. Its protein is CAWGHIYGYTF.

This chain links TRBV7-2 with TRBJ1-3, with a weak D call TRBD1 (5 bases). The V and J ends lost 5 bases and 7 bases respectively, with 9 bases between them. CDR3 length: 12 residues. CDR1 and CDR2 from the germline V gene are SGHTA and FQGNSA. The CDR3 reads CASSPWGNTIYF. CDR3 DNA: TGTGCCAGCAGCCCGTGGGGGAACACCATATATTTT.

The chain uses TRBV5-5 and TRBJ1-4; 10 nucleotides line up with TRBD1. Looked up from germline, CDR1 is SGHKS and CDR2 is YYEKEE (reference sequence). The CDR3 contains 19 residues. J gave up 6 bases and V 0 bases, and 14 bases lay outside the gene matches. In DNA form, the CDR3 reads TGTGCCAGCAGCTTGGTGGGGTTCGGGACAGGGGTGACCTATGAAAAACTGTTTTTT. Translating it yields CASSLVGFGTGVTYEKLFF.

The table lists this clonotype with a few counts. The rearrangement links TRBV11-2 to TRBJ2-7; tentative D call: TRBD1 (6 bases). V was clipped by 4 bases and J by 1 base, with 11 bases between them. Germline lookup yields CDR1 SGHAT and CDR2 FQNNGV. This CDR3 comprises 14 residues. CDR3 in DNA: TGTGCCAGCAGCTCCGGGCAGGGGTCCTACGAGCAGTACTTC. Encoded protein: CASSSGQGSYEQYF.

Relative to its sample, this clonotype is medium-sized. The rearrangement joins TRBV6-1 to TRBJ2-3, with D hard to call. V lost 5 bases, J lost 6 bases, and 9 bases lay in between. Per germline, CDR1 MNHNS and CDR2 SASEGT. CDR3 size: 12 residues. CDR3 in DNA: TGTGCCAGCAGTAAGGACGCGGATACGCAGTATTTT. It translates to CASSKDADTQYF.

This clonotype is judged hyperexpanded. The gene calls are TRBV6-5 and TRBJ2-1; TRBD1 might be the D (6 bases). The CDR3 contains 13 residues. V lost 0 bases and J lost 8, with 8 bases in between. CDR1 is MNHEY and CDR2 is SVGAGI in the germline V gene. The CDR3 loop is CASSYSGADEQFF. The CDR3 DNA reads TGTGCCAGCAGTTACTCGGGGGCAGATGAGCAGTTCTTC.

By share, this clonotype ranks as medium-sized. The genes are TRBV15 and TRBJ2-7, with 8 bases identical to TRBD1. The CDR3 is made up of 12 amino acids. Germline lookup yields CDR1 LNHNV and CDR2 YYDKDF (reference sequence). The ends lost 9 bases at V and 6 bases at J; junction bases unmatched: 7. The CDR3: CATNQGAGEQYF. Here the CDR3 DNA reads TGTGCCACGAATCAGGGGGCGGGCGAGCAGTACTTC.